The 16 T cell receptor beta chains presented below share a single source sample, sequenced in a study of early T cells in non-severe SARS-CoV-2 infection. TCRdb fed the 5' RACE reads into MiXCR, producing one record per CDR3 protein. The data hold approximately 69,000 distinct CDR3 sequences, with about an eighth observed a single time. The source material was whole blood, sampled at baseline. These receptor sequences come from an adult who was a healthcare worker with PCR-confirmed SARS-CoV-2 infection or an uninfected control (not recorded which).

The DNA of the CDR3 is TGTGCCTCATTAGGACTCTACAATGAGCAGTTCTTC. This gives the protein CASLGLYNEQFF. The chain carries TRBV30 and TRBJ2-1; maybe TRBD2 (5 bases). Trimming took off 7 bases at V and 3 bases at J, with 10 bases between the two ends. The CDR3 sequence is 12 residues long. Germline CDR1 and CDR2: GTSNPN and SVGIG (reference sequence).

The rearrangement joins TRBV29-1 to TRBJ1-3; D uncertain. Trimming pared 6 bases from V and 2 bases from J, leaving 8 bases between. The CDR3 covers 12 residues. The germline gives CDR1 SQVTM, CDR2 ANQGSEA. CDR3 amino acids: CSVILTGNTIYF. The CDR3, as DNA: TGCAGCGTGATCCTAACTGGAAACACCATATATTTT.

This clonotype was recorded many times. The rearrangement uses TRBV12-3 or TRBV12-4 and TRBJ1-2; TRBD1 might be the D (5 bases). Trimming took 5 bases from V and 8 from J, leaving 18 bases between them. CDR3 length: 14 residues. CDR3 DNA sequence: TGTGCCAGCAGTCGCCCGGGACGGGGAAAGGGCTACACCTTC. Translating it yields CASSRPGRGKGYTF.

In this sample, this clonotype turned up a few times. The V gene is TRBV6-2 or TRBV6-3, the J gene TRBJ2-6, with D unclear. CDR1 MNHEY and CDR2 SVGEGT come from the germline V gene. V lost 7 bases and J 4 bases, leaving 11 bases between the germline ends. CDR3 length equals 14 residues. The CDR3 DNA reads as TGTGCCAGCAACGACCCCTCGGGGGCCAACGTCCTGACTTTC. Translated, it gives CASNDPSGANVLTF.

CDR3 in amino acids: CATSDADGNEKLFF. The CDR3 bases are TGTGCCACCAGTGACGCGGACGGGAATGAAAAACTGTTTTTT. The V call is TRBV24-1, the J call TRBJ1-4; D unclear. Germline assignment: CDR1 KGHDR and CDR2 SFDVKD. There are 14 residues in the CDR3. V lost 4 bases and J lost 5, with 10 bases in between.

This clonotype was seen repeatedly, ten times or more. The chain joins TRBV4-1 to TRBJ2-1, with D possibly matching TRBD1 (5 bases). The CDR3 spans 15 residues. V was clipped by 1 base and J by 8 bases, with 15 bases between them. Germline V lookup: CDR1 MGHRA, CDR2 YSYEKL. The CDR3 loop is CASSQVDTLSDEQFF. In DNA, the CDR3 is TGCGCCAGCAGCCAAGTGGACACTCTGAGCGATGAGCAGTTCTTC.

This clonotype was picked up many times. The chain employs TRBV16 and TRBJ1-2; no clear D. V was shortened by 4 bases and J by 5 bases, with 8 bases between the two germline ends. The germline V gene has CDR1 KGHSY and CDR2 FQNENV. The CDR3 loop spans 12 amino acids. The CDR3, as DNA: TGTGCCAGCAGCCCGGACCGGTATGGCTACACCTTC. Amino acid sequence: CASSPDRYGYTF.

This chain links TRBV7-3 with TRBJ2-2; TRBD2 agrees at 11 bases. Germline loops: CDR1 SGHTA, CDR2 FQGTGA. Trimming cost V 6 bases and J 5 bases; bases outside gene matches: 5. CDR3 length: 15 amino acids. The CDR3 DNA follows: TGTGCCAGCAGTCCCGGGACTAGCGGAACCGGGGAGCTGTTTTTT. Translation gives CASSPGTSGTGELFF.

CDR3 DNA sequence: TGTGCCAGCTCCGGACAGGGTATCTCCTACGAGCAGTACTTC. It translates to CASSGQGISYEQYF. The V and J genes are TRBV18 and TRBJ2-7, with 8 positions matching TRBD1. The junction had 4 bases not matched to a gene; V was cut back by 6 bases and J by 0 bases. Per germline, CDR1 KGHSH and CDR2 LQKENI. CDR3 size: 14 residues.

This clonotype was recorded at least ten times. CDR3 amino acids: CASTNSGRVGETQYF. CDR3 coding DNA: TGTGCCAGTACTAATAGCGGGAGAGTCGGTGAGACCCAGTACTTC. This chain uses TRBV19 with TRBJ2-5, with 9 bases that match TRBD2. The trim removed 7 bases at V and 5 bases at J, leaving 11 bases unmatched. CDR1 and CDR2 from the germline V gene are LNHDA and SQIVND (reference sequence). The CDR3 has 15 residues. Variable domain in full (rest from reference TRBV19 and TRBJ2-5): DGGITQSPKYLFRKEGQNVTLSCEQNLNHDAMYWYRQDPGQGLRLIYYSQIVNDFQKGDIAEGYSVSREKKESFPLTVTSAQKNPTAFYLCASTNSGRVGETQYFGPGTRLLVL.

To note about this clonotype: With a much larger clone just one base away, this may be a read error. This chain connects TRBV18 to TRBJ2-3; no reliable D call. The V gene's germline CDR1 is KGHSH and CDR2 LQKENI. CDR3 length: 15 amino acids. V dropped 2 bases and J dropped 2 bases, with 11 bases sitting between them. CDR3 nucleotide sequence: TGTGCCAGCTCACCAGATCAGTCAGCCACAGATACGCAGTATTTT. Its protein is CASSPDQSATDTQYF.

V and J are TRBV6-2 or TRBV6-3 and TRBJ2-1; D unresolved. Trimming took 3 bases from V and 6 from J, leaving 6 bases between them. Germline CDR1 and CDR2: MNHEY and SVGEGT. This CDR3 spans 12 amino acids. CDR3 residues: CASSYLPNEQFF. CDR3 bases: TGTGCCAGCAGTTATTTACCCAATGAGCAGTTCTTC.

The chain combines TRBV20-1 with TRBJ2-2; D is possibly TRBD1 (5 bases). Germline lookup yields CDR1 DFQATT and CDR2 SNEGSKA (reference sequence). V was shortened by 1 base and J by 6 bases, with 15 bases between the two germline ends. The CDR3 runs 15 residues. The CDR3 DNA follows: TGCAGTGCTAGAGTTAGAACAGGCTTGCCCGGGGAGCTGTTTTTT. Translated: CSARVRTGLPGELFF.

At least ten counts were recorded for this clonotype. This chain connects TRBV13 to TRBJ2-1; D is possibly TRBD1 or TRBD2 (6 bases each). V lost 5 bases and J 11 bases, leaving 19 bases between the germline ends. CDR1 is PRHDT and CDR2 is FYEKMQ in the germline V gene (reference sequence). CDR3 length: 14 amino acids. The CDR3 here is CASSPRGRQAQQFF. CDR3 bases: TGTGCCAGCAGCCCCCGGGGGCGACAGGCACAGCAGTTCTTC. The whole variable domain, filled in from reference TRBV13 and TRBJ2-1, reads AAGVIQSPRHLIKEKRETATLKCYPIPRHDTVYWYQQGPGQDPQFLISFYEKMQSDKGSIPDRFSAQQFSDYHSELNMSSLELGDSALYFCASSPRGRQAQQFFGPGTRLTVL.

The rearrangement uses TRBV14 and TRBJ2-1, with TRBD2 identical over 10 bases. Looked up from germline, CDR1 is SGHDN and CDR2 is FVKESK. V lost 2 bases to trimming and J lost 7 bases; unmatched junction nucleotides: 8. The CDR3 extends over 16 amino acids. CDR3 protein: CASSQFSGGFWNEQFF. DNA for the CDR3: TGTGCCAGCAGCCAATTTAGCGGGGGGTTCTGGAATGAGCAGTTCTTC.

CDR3 sequence (DNA): TGTGCCAGCAGCTTAGATTTCCCAGCGGAGTACGAGCAGTACTTC. Its protein is CASSLDFPAEYEQYF. V gene TRBV11-2 combines with J gene TRBJ2-7, with a weak D call TRBD2 (5 bases). CDR3 length: 15 amino acids. The germline CDR1 and CDR2 sequences are SGHAT and FQNNGV. V was shortened by 0 bases and J by 4 bases, with 13 bases between the two germline ends.